Shown below are 11 T cell receptor beta chains from a single sample sequenced in a study of CD8 T cells in Susac syndrome. Random hexamers were used to reverse transcribe the RNA input (about 0.45 to 1 ug). TCRdb re-called the immunoSEQ multiplex PCR reads with MiXCR, one entry per CDR3 protein. The sample records around 180,000 distinct CDR3 sequences, approximately 94% being singletons. Sequenced: CD4+ T cells from PBMCs. The receptor source for this set is a human donor with Susac syndrome.

A single count supports this clonotype. This rearrangement joins TRBV7-8 to TRBJ1-1; possible D gene TRBD1, 6 bases. The germline V gene has CDR1 SGHVS and CDR2 FQNEAQ. V lost 7 bases and J 1 base, leaving 10 bases between the germline ends. The CDR3 consists of 13 residues. CDR3: CASMGGTNTEAFF. In DNA form, the CDR3 reads TGTGCCAGCATGGGGGGCACGAACACTGAAGCTTTCTTT.

The chain is built from TRBV2 and TRBJ2-3, with 9 nucleotides matching TRBD2. The trim removed 11 bases at V and 6 bases at J, leaving 6 bases unmatched. The CDR3 spans 12 residues. Germline V gene lookup returns CDR1 SNHLY and CDR2 FYNNEI. CDR3 sequence (DNA): TGTGCCGCGGGACTAGCTCGCGATACGCAGTATTTT. Its translation: CAAGLARDTQYF.

The chain recombines TRBV5-6 with TRBJ2-7; D remains ambiguous. This CDR3 is 13 amino acids long. Germline CDR1 reads SGHDT; CDR2 reads YYEEEE. Trimming took off 0 bases at V and 4 bases at J, with 8 bases between the two ends. CDR3 nucleotides: TGTGCCAGCAGCTTGGACCCACGGTACGAGCAGTACTTC. Its translation: CASSLDPRYEQYF.

The rearrangement joins TRBV5-4 to TRBJ2-3; D may match TRBD1 or TRBD2 (5 bases each). With 2 bases removed from V and 4 bases from J, the gap between germline ends came to 14 bases. Germline assignment: CDR1 SGHNT and CDR2 YYREEE (reference sequence). This CDR3 is built from 15 residues. CDR3 coding DNA: TGTGCCAGCAGCTTCTGGGCAGGGAGCGCAGATACGCAGTATTTT. Translation: CASSFWAGSADTQYF.

The chain carries TRBV6-6 and TRBJ1-6; the D gene is possibly TRBD1 (5 bases). Trimming pared 5 bases from V and 10 bases from J, leaving 12 bases between. The CDR3 consists of 13 residues. Germline CDR1 and CDR2: MNHNY and SVGAGI (reference sequence). CDR3 sequence: CASSTTAVSPLHF. CDR3 DNA: TGTGCCAGCAGTACGACAGCCGTCTCACCCCTCCACTTT.

CDR3 sequence: CSAETSGTDTQYF. The CDR3 DNA sequence: TGCAGTGCCGAGACTAGCGGCACAGATACGCAGTATTTT. The chain carries TRBV20-1 and TRBJ2-3; 8 positions agree with TRBD2. From germline, CDR1 is DFQATT and CDR2 SNEGSKA (reference sequence). J was trimmed by 1 base and V by 6 bases; bases with no gene match: 3. The length of the CDR3 is 13 residues.

V usage is TRBV3-1 and J usage is TRBJ1-2; D remains ambiguous. Germline V gene lookup returns CDR1 LGHDT and CDR2 YNNKEL (reference sequence). V shed 3 bases and J shed 8 bases, with 16 bases lying between them. CDR3 length equals 14 residues. DNA of the CDR3: TGTGCCAGCAGCCACCAGGACCCGTCGGGAGGCTACACCTTC. Translation gives CASSHQDPSGGYTF.

The V call is TRBV5-1, the J call TRBJ2-7; D is uncertain. There are 14 residues in the CDR3. Trimming shortened V by 0 bases and J by 4 bases, and 11 bases separated the two germline ends. CDR1 and CDR2 from the germline V gene are SGHRS and YFSETQ. DNA of the CDR3: TGCGCCAGCAGCTTGGGGCGGCAGTTATACGAGCAGTACTTC. This gives the protein CASSLGRQLYEQYF.

This chain connects TRBV12-3 or TRBV12-4 to TRBJ2-7; 8 bases fit TRBD1. Losses at the gene ends were 6 bases for V and 3 bases for J; bases not matched to a gene: 13. This CDR3 is built from 16 residues. CDR3 nucleotides: TGTGCCAGCAGCCCCCTGGAAGGGACAGGTTTCTACGAGCAGTACTTC. It is translated as CASSPLEGTGFYEQYF.

V usage is TRBV25-1 and J usage is TRBJ2-1; 10 nucleotides agree with TRBD2. CDR1 is MGHDK, CDR2 SYGVNS, per germline. V shed 7 bases and J 2 bases; nucleotides not matched to a gene: 5. CDR3 size: 15 residues. CDR3 sequence: CASTTSGDAYNEQFF. DNA of the CDR3: TGTGCCAGCACTACTAGCGGGGACGCCTACAATGAGCAGTTCTTC.

This chain joins TRBV20-1 and TRBJ2-1; D possibly corresponds to TRBD2 (7 bases). V shed 6 bases and J shed 0 bases, with 18 bases lying between them. CDR1 and CDR2 (germline): DFQATT, SNEGSKA (reference sequence). This CDR3 region has 16 residues. For the CDR3, the DNA is TGCAGTGCGCAAAGCCCGGGGGGCGCCTCCTACAATGAGCAGTTCTTC. Translated, it gives CSAQSPGGASYNEQFF.